The entry below gives a single TCR beta chain sequence along with its context. This clonotype was counted between two and nine times. The antigen it binds to is not known. Per-base quality was not reported, and no clone a single base away is much larger than it. Ficoll-Paque density gradient centrifugation was used to isolate PBMCs. Sequencing took place on an Illumina NovaSeq 6000. Using 5'RACE with constant-segment primers, TCRalpha and TCRbeta cDNA libraries were constructed, with sample barcodes and unique molecular identifiers added in the process. RNA was extracted from every sample with Trizol reagent. Libraries were amplified in two PCR steps, with a second sample barcode and Illumina TruSeq adapters added in the second step. The libraries were sequenced on an Illumina NovaSeq using 2 x 150 bp paired-end reads. The authors' pipeline ran thus. With migec v1.2.7, reads were demultiplexed and then collapsed into UMI-guided consensus sequences. Using mixcr v2.1.11, UMI consensuses were aligned to TRA and TRB V and J templates and then assembled into clonotypes. A clonotype was counted as expanded or contracted only when both edgeR and NoisET called the clonotype significant, with the noise models trained on biological replicates. For edgeR calls, the cutoffs were a false discovery rate-adjusted p below 0.01 and a log2 fold-change threshold of 1. PCA with hierarchical clustering of max-normalized trajectories of the 1000 most abundant clonotypes was used as exploratory dynamics analysis. The CD4 or CD8 phenotype of responding clones was assigned using the separately sequenced CD4+ and CD8+ repertoires. TCRdb applied fastp at Q25 and MiXCR to the public reads, then kept only in-frame beta chains. Each record represents a unique CDR3 protein, reported with the most common genes and DNA among its rows. The V and J calls were determined by TCRdb, not by the authors. The table for this sample lists roughly 560,000 distinct CDR3 sequences; around 21% of them were counted only once. Of the sample, roughly an eighth falls within the top ten clones.

This sample was included in a study of T-cell memory formation after mild COVID-19 (dated by TCRdb to the early 2020s). About the full investigation: TCR sequence clusters from the two donors were largely donor specific. In two donors, T-cell clones that expanded and contracted after mild COVID-19 were followed by sequencing TCRalpha and TCRbeta repertoires longitudinally. The cohort was made up of two young adult volunteers, one female and one male, who were previously healthy. Overall study outcomes, separate from this receptor: Some responding clones were detected in pre-infection memory, which suggested that pre-existing cross-reactive memory T cells had joined the SARS-CoV-2 response. Contracting CD4+ clones were found mainly in CM and EM memory subsets, while CD8+ clones were enriched in EMRA. From day 15 to 85, contracting clones showed balanced CD4/CD8 phenotypes, whereas a second wave of clones that expanded from day 15 to 37 leaned towards CD4+. SARS-CoV-2 specificity was not confirmed for the second-wave clones peaking on day 37. Only two mild cases were covered by the study, and larger cohorts that include severe cases with pre-infection samples were considered necessary.

Reading from cysteine to phenylalanine, the CDR3 counts 15 amino acids. The retained sequence is limited to the CDR3, 45 bases, with the frame set at the first base. Between the V and J ends, shortened by 1 base and 0 bases respectively, the junction contains 8 bases. As encoded in the germline V gene (reference sequence), CDR1 is SEHNR while CDR2 is FQNEAQ. The sequence joins TRBV7-9 to TRBJ2-3; confidence is insufficient to name the D gene. Sample: PBMCs or a T cell subset sorted from them (not recorded which). This clonotype originated in an adult woman who had mild COVID-19 (a few samples of this study predate the infection). The sample titles of this study are shuffled in the database, so cell type and time point are left out; the donor was told from shared clones. In nucleotide form, the sequence is TGTGCCAGCAGCTTAGGGTCGGATAGCACAGATACGCAGTATTTT. It translates as CASSLGSDSTDTQYF.